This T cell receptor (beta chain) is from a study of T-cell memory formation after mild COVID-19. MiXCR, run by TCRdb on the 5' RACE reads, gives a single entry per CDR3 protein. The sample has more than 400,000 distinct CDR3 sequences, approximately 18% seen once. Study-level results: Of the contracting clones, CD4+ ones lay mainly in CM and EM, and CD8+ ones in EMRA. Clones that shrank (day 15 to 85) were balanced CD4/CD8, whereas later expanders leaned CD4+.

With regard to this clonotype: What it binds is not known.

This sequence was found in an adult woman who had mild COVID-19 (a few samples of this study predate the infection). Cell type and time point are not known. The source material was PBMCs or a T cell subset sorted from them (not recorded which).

The CDR3 DNA is TGTGCCAGCAGCTTAGAGTCCTCAGGGATAAGGACCGGGGAGCTGTTTTTT. Protein product: CASSLESSGIRTGELFF. The J gene is TRBJ2-2, the V gene TRBV11-3; D might be TRBD1 (5 bases). The germline gives CDR1 SGHNT, CDR2 YENEEA. The ends were cut back, 0 bases at V and 5 bases at J, with 16 bases in the middle. The CDR3 totals 17 residues.